Only a few counts were recorded for the clone carrying this TCR beta chain. Its antigen is unknown. Researchers isolated at least 7 million PBMCs per sample. A sample-barcoded 5' primer and a J-beta primer mix were used in a second PCR of roughly 7 to 11 cycles. Tagging of each cDNA molecule was performed by a template-switch adaptor with 12 random nucleotides. Any given sample supplied a minimum of 3 million CDR3-containing paired-end reads. MiXCR, applied by TCRdb to the 5' RACE reads, yields one record per CDR3 protein. This sample has 600,000 to 850,000 distinct CDR3 sequences, with around 40% found just once. These data come from a study of blood T cells in healthy people across ages. Whole-study findings and limits: PBMCs that were unsorted prevented a conclusive naive versus antigen-experienced comparison.

With 4 bases removed from V and 6 bases from J, the gap between germline ends came to 18 bases. The germline gives CDR1 LGHDT, CDR2 YNNKEL (reference sequence). The CDR3 runs to 15 residues. Input material: blood. This clonotype was obtained from a woman aged 60 to 75 in good health. The V call is TRBV3-1, the J call TRBJ1-2; a possible D gene is TRBD1 (5 bases). The CDR3 is CASSLPGQGNDGYTF. The CDR3 DNA follows: TGTGCCAGCAGCCTTCCGGGGCAGGGCAACGATGGCTACACCTTC.